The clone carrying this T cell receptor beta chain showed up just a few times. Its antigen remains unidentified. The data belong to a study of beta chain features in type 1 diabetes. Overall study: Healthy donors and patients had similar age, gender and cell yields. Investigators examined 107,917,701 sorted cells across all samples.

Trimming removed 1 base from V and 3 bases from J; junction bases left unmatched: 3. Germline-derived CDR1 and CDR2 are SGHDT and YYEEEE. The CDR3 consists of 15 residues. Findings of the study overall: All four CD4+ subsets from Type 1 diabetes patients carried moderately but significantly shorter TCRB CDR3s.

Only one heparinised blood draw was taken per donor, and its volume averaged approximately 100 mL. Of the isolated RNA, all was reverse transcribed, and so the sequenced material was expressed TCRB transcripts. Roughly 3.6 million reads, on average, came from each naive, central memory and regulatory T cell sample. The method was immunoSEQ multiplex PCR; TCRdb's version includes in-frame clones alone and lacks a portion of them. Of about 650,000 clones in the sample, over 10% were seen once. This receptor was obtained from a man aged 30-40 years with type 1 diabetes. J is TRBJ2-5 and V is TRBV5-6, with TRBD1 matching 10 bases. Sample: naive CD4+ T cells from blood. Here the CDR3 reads CASSLSGTGEETQYF. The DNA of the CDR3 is TGTGCCAGCAGCTTGTCCGGGACAGGGGAAGAGACCCAGTACTTC.